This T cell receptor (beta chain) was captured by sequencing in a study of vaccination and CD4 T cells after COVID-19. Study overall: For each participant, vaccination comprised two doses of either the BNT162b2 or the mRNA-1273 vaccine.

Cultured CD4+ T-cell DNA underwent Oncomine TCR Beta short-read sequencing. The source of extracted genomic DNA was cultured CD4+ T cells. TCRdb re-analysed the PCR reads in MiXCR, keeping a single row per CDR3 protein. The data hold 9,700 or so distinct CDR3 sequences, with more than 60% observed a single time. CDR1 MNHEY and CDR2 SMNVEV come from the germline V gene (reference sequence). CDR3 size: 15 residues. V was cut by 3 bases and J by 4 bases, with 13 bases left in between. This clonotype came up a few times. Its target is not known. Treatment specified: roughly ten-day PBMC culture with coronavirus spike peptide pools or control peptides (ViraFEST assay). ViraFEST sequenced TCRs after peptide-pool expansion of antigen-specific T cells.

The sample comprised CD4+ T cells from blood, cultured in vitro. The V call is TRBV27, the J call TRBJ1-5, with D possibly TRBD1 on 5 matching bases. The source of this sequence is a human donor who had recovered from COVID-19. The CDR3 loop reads CASSFAAGRNQPQHF. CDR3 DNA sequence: TGTGCCAGCAGTTTCGCGGCAGGGAGGAATCAGCCCCAGCATTTT.